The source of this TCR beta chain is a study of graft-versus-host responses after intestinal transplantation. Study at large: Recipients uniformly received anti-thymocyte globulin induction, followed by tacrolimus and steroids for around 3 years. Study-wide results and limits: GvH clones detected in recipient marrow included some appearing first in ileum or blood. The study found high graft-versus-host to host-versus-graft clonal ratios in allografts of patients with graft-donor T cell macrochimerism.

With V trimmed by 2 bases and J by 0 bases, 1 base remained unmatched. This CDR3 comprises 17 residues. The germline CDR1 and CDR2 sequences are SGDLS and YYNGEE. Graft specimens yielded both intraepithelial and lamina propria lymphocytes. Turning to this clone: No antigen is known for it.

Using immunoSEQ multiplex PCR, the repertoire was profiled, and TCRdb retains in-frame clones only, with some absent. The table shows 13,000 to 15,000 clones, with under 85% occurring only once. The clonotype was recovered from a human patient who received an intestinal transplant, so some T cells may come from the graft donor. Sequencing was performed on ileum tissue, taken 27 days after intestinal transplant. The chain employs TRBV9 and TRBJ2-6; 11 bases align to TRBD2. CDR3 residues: CASSVGLAGSGANVLTF. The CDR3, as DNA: TGTGCCAGCAGCGTCGGACTAGCGGGCTCTGGGGCCAACGTCCTGACTTTC.